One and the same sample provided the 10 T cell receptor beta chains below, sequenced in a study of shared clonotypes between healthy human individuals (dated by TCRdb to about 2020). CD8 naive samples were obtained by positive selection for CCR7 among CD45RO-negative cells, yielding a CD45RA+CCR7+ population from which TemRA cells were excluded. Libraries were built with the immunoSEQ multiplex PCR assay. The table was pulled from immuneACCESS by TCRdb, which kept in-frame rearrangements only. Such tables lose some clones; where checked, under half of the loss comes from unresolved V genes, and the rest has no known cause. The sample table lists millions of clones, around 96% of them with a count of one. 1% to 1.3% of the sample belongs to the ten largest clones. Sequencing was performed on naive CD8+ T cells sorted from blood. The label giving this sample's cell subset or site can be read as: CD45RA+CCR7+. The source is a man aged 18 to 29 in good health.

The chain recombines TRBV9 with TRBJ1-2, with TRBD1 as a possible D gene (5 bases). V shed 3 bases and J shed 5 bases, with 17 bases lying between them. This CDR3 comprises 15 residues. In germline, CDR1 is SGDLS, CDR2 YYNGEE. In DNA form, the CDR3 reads TGTGCCAGCAGCGGCCTCGGGGTCAGGGAATATGGCTACACCTTC. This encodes CASSGLGVREYGYTF. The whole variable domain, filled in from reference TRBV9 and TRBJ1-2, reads DSGVTQTPKHLITATGQRVTLRCSPRSGDLSVYWYQQSLDQGLQFLIQYYNGEERAKGNILERFSAQQFPDLHSELNLSSLELGDSALYFCASSGLGVREYGYTFGSGTRLTVV.

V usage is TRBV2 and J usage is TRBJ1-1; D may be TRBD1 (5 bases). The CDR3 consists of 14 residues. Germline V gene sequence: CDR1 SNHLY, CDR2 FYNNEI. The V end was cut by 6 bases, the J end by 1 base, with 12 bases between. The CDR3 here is CASRFGDENTEAFF. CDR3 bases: TGTGCCAGCAGGTTCGGGGACGAGAACACTGAAGCTTTCTTT. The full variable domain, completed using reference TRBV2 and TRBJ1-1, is EPEVTQTPSHQVTQMGQEVILRCVPISNHLYFYWYRQILGQKVEFLVSFYNNEISEKSEIFDDQFSVERPDGSNFTLKIRSTKLEDSAMYFCASRFGDENTEAFFGQGTRLTVV.

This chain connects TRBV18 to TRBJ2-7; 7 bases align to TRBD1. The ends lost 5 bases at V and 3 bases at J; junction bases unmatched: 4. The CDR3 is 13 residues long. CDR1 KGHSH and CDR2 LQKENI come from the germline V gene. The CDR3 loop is CASSWGQFYEQYF. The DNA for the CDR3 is TGTGCCAGCTCATGGGGACAGTTCTACGAGCAGTACTTC.

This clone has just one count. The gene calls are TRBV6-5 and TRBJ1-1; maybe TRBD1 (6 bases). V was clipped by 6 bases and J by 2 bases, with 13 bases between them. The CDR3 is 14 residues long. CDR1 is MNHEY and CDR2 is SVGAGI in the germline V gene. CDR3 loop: CASSTGSSNTEAFF. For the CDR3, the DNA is TGTGCCAGCAGCACAGGGTCTAGTAACACTGAAGCTTTCTTT.

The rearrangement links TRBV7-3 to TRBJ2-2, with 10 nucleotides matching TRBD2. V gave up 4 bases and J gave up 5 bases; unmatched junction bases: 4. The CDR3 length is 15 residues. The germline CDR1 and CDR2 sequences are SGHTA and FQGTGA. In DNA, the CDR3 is TGTGCCAGCAGCTCCTTAGCGGGGGGAACCGGGGAGCTGTTTTTT. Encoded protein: CASSSLAGGTGELFF.

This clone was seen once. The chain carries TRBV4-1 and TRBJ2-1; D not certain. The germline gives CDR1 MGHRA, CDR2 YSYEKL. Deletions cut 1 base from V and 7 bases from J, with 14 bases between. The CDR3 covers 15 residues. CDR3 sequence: CASSQVPGGQNEQFF. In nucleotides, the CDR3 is TGCGCCAGCAGCCAAGTCCCAGGCGGCCAGAATGAGCAGTTCTTC.

DNA of the CDR3: TGTGCCAGCAGCATCTTACAGGGGGCTAACACTGAAGCTTTCTTT. Translating gives CASSILQGANTEAFF. The V and J genes are TRBV7-9 and TRBJ1-1, with TRBD1 identical over 9 bases. The V segment lost 5 bases and the J segment 2 bases; nucleotides outside the gene matches: 6. Germline V CDR1 and CDR2: SEHNR, FQNEAQ (reference sequence). This CDR3 spans 15 amino acids.

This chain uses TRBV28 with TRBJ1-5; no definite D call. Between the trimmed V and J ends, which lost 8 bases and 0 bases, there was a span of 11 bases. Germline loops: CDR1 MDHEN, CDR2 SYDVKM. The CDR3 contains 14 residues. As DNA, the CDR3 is TGTGCCAGCTCAGGTACCTATAGCAATCAGCCCCAGCATTTT. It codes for CASSGTYSNQPQHF.

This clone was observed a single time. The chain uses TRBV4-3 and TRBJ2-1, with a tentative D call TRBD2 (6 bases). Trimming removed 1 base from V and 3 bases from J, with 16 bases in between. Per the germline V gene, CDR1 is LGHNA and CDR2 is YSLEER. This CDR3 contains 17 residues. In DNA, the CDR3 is TGCGCCAGCAGCCAAGGGTCGGTAGCGGTAAACTACAATGAGCAGTTCTTC. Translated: CASSQGSVAVNYNEQFF.

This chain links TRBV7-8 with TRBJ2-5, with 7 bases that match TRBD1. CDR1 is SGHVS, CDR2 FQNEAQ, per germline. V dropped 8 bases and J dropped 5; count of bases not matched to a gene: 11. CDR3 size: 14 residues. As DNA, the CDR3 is TGTGCCAGCGCTCTGACAGGGCTCTGGGAGACCCAGTACTTC. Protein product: CASALTGLWETQYF.